The clone carrying this T cell receptor (beta chain) was detected only once. This sample was taken from a study of blood T cell repertoires in COVID-19. Study in general: Samples representing acute and convalescent COVID-19 were sourced from the United States, Italy and Spain. The cDNA or gDNA used as material had been derived from T cells, B-cell-depleted T cells, or PBMCs.

In the original workflow: Reference gene primer amplification in the assay estimated nucleated cell counts. Clones were sequenced by immunoSEQ multiplex PCR, and TCRdb holds only the in-frame ones, with some missing. The V and J calls and the clone size are those of that table, but D and trimming were determined from the DNA. The table has some 150,000 clones, about 86% seen once. V lost 1 base, J lost 1 base, and 19 bases lay in between. The germline V gene encodes CDR1 LGHNA and CDR2 YNFKEQ. The CDR3 extends over 18 amino acids. The sample consisted of peripheral blood. This TCR came from a man between 18 and 29 years old with active or convalescent COVID-19. This sequence joins TRBV4-2 and TRBJ1-1; D remains unclear. The CDR3 sequence: CASSQGPAAEAANTEAFF. CDR3 DNA: TGTGCCAGCAGCCAAGGGCCTGCAGCCGAGGCGGCGAACACTGAAGCTTTCTTT.